A single sample is the source of the 7 T cell receptor beta chains below, sequenced in a study of cytotoxic CD8 clonotypes in ibrutinib-treated CLL. Using immunoSEQ multiplex PCR, the repertoire was profiled, and TCRdb retains in-frame clones only, with some absent. The sample has under 200,000 clones, more than 75% seen once; the top ten hold around 2.1%. This sample comprised PBMCs, obtained after 12 months of ibrutinib treatment. The receptors come from a human donor with chronic lymphocytic leukemia.

This chain joins TRBV14 and TRBJ2-1, with 12 bases that match TRBD2. The V segment lost 7 bases and the J segment 6 bases; nucleotides outside the gene matches: 10. The germline V gene encodes CDR1 SGHDN and CDR2 FVKESK. The CDR3 has 16 amino acids. The CDR3 DNA is TGTGCCAGCACCGCTACCCGGACTAGCGGGACCAATGAGCAGTTCTTC. It yields the protein CASTATRTSGTNEQFF.

This chain links TRBV6-5 with TRBJ1-1; 7 bases agree with TRBD1. The germline CDR1 and CDR2 sequences are MNHEY and SVGAGI. CDR3 length equals 15 residues. V lost 6 bases to trimming and J lost 2 bases; unmatched junction nucleotides: 9. CDR3: CASSPEGAGNTEAFF. CDR3 nucleotide sequence: TGTGCCAGCAGCCCTGAGGGGGCCGGTAACACTGAAGCTTTCTTT.

The chain uses TRBV5-1 and TRBJ2-1; D is possibly TRBD1 (6 bases). The CDR3 is made up of 11 amino acids. The germline V gene encodes CDR1 SGHRS and CDR2 YFSETQ. Trimming removed 7 bases from V and 5 bases from J, with 7 bases in between. The CDR3 here is CASGGHNEQFF. CDR3 nucleotides: TGCGCCAGCGGGGGCCACAATGAGCAGTTCTTC.

This clone appeared a single time. V and J are TRBV15 and TRBJ2-1; no definite D call. CDR1 LNHNV and CDR2 YYDKDF come from the germline V gene (reference sequence). V was pared by 1 base and J by 3 bases, with 10 bases between. The CDR3 runs 15 residues. CDR3 nucleotide sequence: TGTGCCACCAGCAGAGGTGGCAACGGCTACAATGAGCAGTTCTTC. Encoded protein: CATSRGGNGYNEQFF.

The chain has TRBV18 and TRBJ1-5, with TRBD1 identical over 7 bases. Germline values: CDR1 KGHSH, CDR2 LQKENI. The CDR3 contains 13 residues. The V segment lost 4 bases and the J segment 5 bases; nucleotides outside the gene matches: 2. CDR3 amino acids: CASSLGTDQPQHF. DNA of the CDR3: TGTGCCAGCTCACTAGGGACAGATCAGCCCCAGCATTTT.

The V gene is TRBV4-3, the J gene TRBJ1-2; D uncertain. Germline lookup yields CDR1 LGHNA and CDR2 YSLEER. The CDR3 is 14 amino acids. V lost 4 bases and J lost 4, with 13 bases in between. The CDR3 spells CASSPTRTPYGYTF. The CDR3 bases are TGCGCCAGCAGCCCGACCCGTACCCCCTATGGCTACACCTTC.

This chain uses TRBV7-2 with TRBJ1-2; 11 nucleotides line up with TRBD1. The CDR3 is made up of 13 amino acids. V gave up 1 base and J gave up 10 bases; unmatched junction bases: 2. CDR1 and CDR2 (germline): SGHTA, FQGNSA. CDR3 loop: CASSLDGQGAYTF. The CDR3 region has the DNA TGTGCCAGCAGCTTAGATGGACAGGGGGCCTACACCTTC.